This T cell receptor (beta chain) was profiled in a study of CD8 T cells in ankylosing spondylitis. TCRdb re-called the 5' RACE reads through MiXCR, storing one row per CDR3 protein. The data contain about 140,000 distinct CDR3 sequences, about 8% of them singletons. This clonotype showed up just a few times. V gave up 0 bases and J gave up 1 base, with 8 bases separating them. The CDR3 covers 15 residues. Looked up from germline, CDR1 is LGHNA and CDR2 is YSLEER. This clonotype originated in a male donor with ankylosing spondylitis. Sequenced input: synovial fluid, either unsorted or a sorted T cell fraction (not recorded which). The chain is built from TRBV4-3 and TRBJ2-3; D perhaps matches TRBD2 (6 bases). The CDR3 nucleotides read TGCGCCAGCAGCCAAGATTGGGGGGGCACAGATACGCAGTATTTT. It codes for CASSQDWGGTDTQYF.